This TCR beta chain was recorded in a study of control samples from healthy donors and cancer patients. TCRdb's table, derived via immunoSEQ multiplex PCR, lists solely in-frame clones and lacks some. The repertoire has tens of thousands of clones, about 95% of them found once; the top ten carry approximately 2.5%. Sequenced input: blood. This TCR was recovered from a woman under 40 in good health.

The CDR3 sequence: CASSLGGWGDQPQHF. The CDR3 region has the DNA TGCGCCAGCAGCCTAGGGGGTTGGGGAGATCAGCCCCAGCATTTT. The rearrangement joins TRBV5-1 to TRBJ1-5; D is possibly TRBD1 (6 bases). The CDR3 loop spans 15 amino acids. V was pared by 4 bases and J by 5 bases, with 16 bases between. CDR1 is SGHRS, CDR2 YFSETQ, per germline. Combining the CDR3 with reference TRBV5-1 and TRBJ1-5 gives the whole variable domain KAGVTQTPRYLIKTRGQQVTLSCSPISGHRSVSWYQQTPGQGLQFLFEYFSETQRNKGNFPGRFSGRQFSNSRSEMNVSTLELGDSALYLCASSLGGWGDQPQHFGDGTRLSIL.